Here is one T cell receptor (beta chain) with its context. Its specificity is unknown. Using its own MiXCR run on the reads, TCRdb lists one record per CDR3 protein. Of roughly 990,000 distinct CDR3 sequences in the sample, around 30% were seen once. These data come from a study of T cell repertoires in cytomegalovirus infection. Study information: As its CMV epitopes, the study selected recently identified HLA-C-restricted and well-studied HLA-B-restricted targets. Public TCR beta signatures were indicative of both CMV infection and a matching HLA type.

Germline trimming cut 2 bases from V and 7 bases from J; bases unmatched to any gene: 6. The CDR3 is 16 residues long. Germline lookup yields CDR1 SNHLY and CDR2 FYNNEI. Overall study results and limits: The ex vivo response showed dominance by HLA-C-restricted CMV-specific TCR beta clonotypes. Cumulative public TCR beta family frequency identified CMV carriers with the relevant HLA.

The source was cultured CD8+ T cells from PBMCs, collected from culture after CMV antigen stimulation. This sequence was found in a human donor in good health (CMV status not recorded). Some clones in this sample may be carry-over from other donors' samples. The chain has TRBV2 and TRBJ2-2; TRBD2 matches at 11 bases. This chain's CDR3 is CASSEPSGGTNGELFF. The CDR3, as DNA: TGTGCCAGCAGTGAACCTAGCGGGGGGACGAACGGGGAGCTGTTTTTT.